This T cell receptor beta chain was profiled in a study of beta chain features in type 1 diabetes. The study, taken as a whole, reports: Type 1 diabetes patients had fewer VDJ junction insertions and more deletions. Researchers reported that naive, central memory and Treg TCRB repertoires appeared more similar in patients than in healthy donors.

Germline CDR1 is LNHNV and CDR2 is YYDKDF (reference sequence). The CDR3 is 11 residues long. Between the trimmed V and J ends, which lost 8 bases and 4 bases, there was a span of 9 bases. This clone turned up a few times. Its antigen is not identified. The investigators reverse transcribed all of the isolated RNA, so they sequenced expressed TCRB transcripts. The repertoire was sequenced with immunoSEQ multiplex PCR; TCRdb's copy has only in-frame clones and lacks some. Of 38,000 or so clones listed, around 60% were seen once; the top ten hold approximately 2%. Sequencing was performed on Tregs from blood. This clonotype was obtained from a woman under 40 in good health. This chain uses TRBV15 with TRBJ2-7; D remains unclear. The CDR3 spells CATASRYEQYF. CDR3 sequence (DNA): TGTGCCACCGCCTCTCGGTACGAGCAGTACTTC. The full variable domain, with the rest looked up from reference TRBV15 and TRBJ2-7, is DAMVIQNPRYQVTQFGKPVTLSCSQTLNHNVMYWYQQKSSQAPKLLFHYYDKDFNNEADTPDNFQSRRPNTSFCFLDIRSPGLGDTAMYLCATASRYEQYFGPGTRLTVT.